These T cell receptor beta chains were read from a single sample in a study of blood T cell repertoires in COVID-19. The repertoire was sequenced with immunoSEQ multiplex PCR; TCRdb's copy has only in-frame clones and lacks some. The sample records 200,000 to 250,000 clones, 82% being singletons. The sequenced material came from peripheral blood. These receptor sequences come from a woman over 75 with COVID-19, enrolled during active disease. The CDR3 runs from the conserved cysteine through the conserved F or W. A D gene is named only where the DNA matches it firmly. Clone size, where shown, is once, few, many, or a class for clones that have expanded.

V gene: TRBV19
J gene: TRBJ2-4
clone size: NA
CDR3 length: 12
D gene: TRBD2
CDR3 DNA: TGTGCCAGTGGACTAGTCGGGAGCATTCAGTACTTC
CDR3 protein: CASGLVGSIQYF

V gene: TRBV10-3
J gene: TRBJ1-5
clone size: few
CDR3 length: 12
D gene: NA
CDR3 DNA: TGTGCCACCAGACAGACCAATCAGCCCCAGCATTTT
CDR3 protein: CATRQTNQPQHF

V gene: TRBV5-4
J gene: TRBJ2-7
clone size: NA
CDR3 length: 16
D gene: TRBD1
CDR3 DNA: TGTGCCAGCAGCCAAGGGGACAGGGGGCCTACCTACGAGCAGTACTTC
CDR3 protein: CASSQGDRGPTYEQYF

V gene: TRBV4-1
J gene: TRBJ2-1
clone size: NA
CDR3 length: 16
D gene: TRBD2
CDR3 DNA: TGCGCCAGCAGCCAAGATAGGGGACTAGCGGGGAATGAGCAGTTCTTC
CDR3 protein: CASSQDRGLAGNEQFF

V gene: TRBV29-1
J gene: TRBJ1-1
clone size: NA
CDR3 length: 13
D gene: NA
CDR3 DNA: TGCAGCATCCTGGGGCAGGGGAACACTGAAGCTTTCTTT
CDR3 protein: CSILGQGNTEAFF

V gene: TRBV11-2
J gene: TRBJ1-1
clone size: NA
CDR3 length: 17
D gene: TRBD1
CDR3 DNA: TGTGCCAGCAGCTGGGACCGCGGGACAGGGTTGAACACTGAAGCTTTCTTT
CDR3 protein: CASSWDRGTGLNTEAFF

V gene: TRBV24-1
J gene: TRBJ2-5
clone size: NA
CDR3 length: 16
D gene: NA
CDR3 DNA: TGTGCCACCAGTGATCCTGGGGCTACTTCCCGGGAGACCCAGTACTTC
CDR3 protein: CATSDPGATSRETQYF

V gene: TRBV3-1/TRBV3-2
J gene: TRBJ1-2
clone size: NA
CDR3 length: 14
D gene: TRBD1
CDR3 DNA: TGTGCCAGCAGCCGAGGGACAGGGACCTATGGCTACACCTTC
CDR3 protein: CASSRGTGTYGYTF

V gene: TRBV6-6
J gene: TRBJ1-1
clone size: NA
CDR3 length: 14
D gene: NA
CDR3 DNA: TGTGCCAGCAGTACCACCGGGACACCTATAGGAGCTTTCTTT
CDR3 protein: CASSTTGTPIGAFF

V gene: TRBV6-2/TRBV6-3
J gene: TRBJ2-7
clone size: NA
CDR3 length: 15
D gene: TRBD2
CDR3 DNA: TGTGCCAGCAGTTACGGGGGGGGACTCTCCTACGAGCAGTACTTC
CDR3 protein: CASSYGGGLSYEQYF

V gene: TRBV2
J gene: TRBJ1-5
clone size: NA
CDR3 length: 18
D gene: NA
CDR3 DNA: TGTGCCAGCAGCCTTTTGCCCACAGGGACCGCAAGCAATCAGCCCCAGCATTTT
CDR3 protein: CASSLLPTGTASNQPQHF

V gene: TRBV5-1
J gene: TRBJ2-5
clone size: NA
CDR3 length: 13
D gene: NA
CDR3 DNA: TGCGCCAGCAGCTCCACAGGGAAAGAGACCCAGTACTTC
CDR3 protein: CASSSTGKETQYF

V gene: TRBV5-1
J gene: TRBJ1-6
clone size: NA
CDR3 length: 14
D gene: NA
CDR3 DNA: TGCGCCAGCAGCTTGGCCGGGGTAAATTCACCCCTCCACTTT
CDR3 protein: CASSLAGVNSPLHF

V gene: TRBV30
J gene: TRBJ2-2
clone size: NA
CDR3 length: 15
D gene: TRBD2
CDR3 DNA: TGTGCCTGGATTCTAGGGAGCGGGAGGTCCGGGGAGCTGTTTTTT
CDR3 protein: CAWILGSGRSGELFF

V gene: TRBV2
J gene: TRBJ1-5
clone size: few
CDR3 length: 13
D gene: TRBD1
CDR3 DNA: TGTGCCAGCAGAACAGACAGGGATCAGCCCCAGCATTTT
CDR3 protein: CASRTDRDQPQHF

V gene: TRBV19
J gene: TRBJ1-4
clone size: once
CDR3 length: 17
D gene: NA
CDR3 DNA: TGTGCCAGTAGTACCTGGACACTCCTGGGAGGTAATGAAAAACTGTTTTTT
CDR3 protein: CASSTWTLLGGNEKLFF

V gene: TRBV7-9
J gene: TRBJ1-2
clone size: NA
CDR3 length: 15
D gene: NA
CDR3 DNA: TGTGCCAGCAGCTTCGGAAGGGACATCACCTATGGCTACACCTTC
CDR3 protein: CASSFGRDITYGYTF

V gene: TRBV29-1
J gene: TRBJ2-3
clone size: NA
CDR3 length: 13
D gene: TRBD1
CDR3 DNA: TGCAGCTCAGGACAGGCTTTCTCAGATACGCAGTATTTT
CDR3 protein: CSSGQAFSDTQYF

V gene: TRBV28
J gene: TRBJ2-3
clone size: NA
CDR3 length: 14
D gene: TRBD2
CDR3 DNA: TGTGCCAATCCCTGGACTAGCGGGAGAAGGACGCAGTATTTT
CDR3 protein: CANPWTSGRRTQYF

V gene: TRBV1
J gene: TRBJ2-1
clone size: NA
CDR3 length: 18
D gene: NA
CDR3 DNA: TGCACCAGCAGCCAAGTGGACTCGACTAGCGTCAACTACAATGAGCAGTTCTTC
CDR3 protein: CTSSQVDSTSVNYNEQFF

V gene: TRBV28
J gene: TRBJ1-2
clone size: NA
CDR3 length: 14
D gene: TRBD1
CDR3 DNA: TGTGCCAGCAGTTCCCGCAGGACAGGGGAGGGCTACACCTTC
CDR3 protein: CASSSRRTGEGYTF